This TCR beta chain was identified during a study of blood T cell repertoires in COVID-19. Background on the study: T cells, B-cell-depleted T cells, or PBMCs provided the cDNA or gDNA that served as material.

Generated by immunoSEQ multiplex PCR, the TCRdb table keeps only in-frame clones and is missing some. Of approximately 240,000 clones in the sample, 70% to 85% are singletons; the top ten hold around 3.6%. This clone was counted between two and nine times. With V trimmed by 1 base and J by 8 bases, 6 bases remained unmatched. The CDR3 runs to 14 residues. CDR1 and CDR2 from the germline V gene are SSHAT and FNYEAQ (reference sequence). The chain couples TRBV7-7 to TRBJ2-5; TRBD1 matches at 8 bases. The sequenced material came from peripheral blood. The TCR originated in a woman aged 35 to 49 with active or convalescent COVID-19. CDR3 sequence (DNA): TGTGCCAGCAGCTTAGGCGGGACAGGCGTAACCCAGTACTTC. This gives the protein CASSLGGTGVTQYF. Combining the CDR3 with reference TRBV7-7 and TRBJ2-5 gives the whole variable domain GAGVSQSPRYKVTKRGQDVTLRCDPISSHATLYWYQQALGQGPEFLTYFNYEAQPDKSGLPSDRFSAERPEGSISTLTIQRTEQRDSAMYRCASSLGGTGVTQYFGPGTRLLVL.